The next 17 T cell receptor beta chains were all read from a single sample in a study of blood T cell repertoires in COVID-19. Assay: immunoSEQ multiplex PCR; the TCRdb copy retains only in-frame clones and omits some. The sample includes approximately 230,000 clones, 70% to 85% of them seen just once. Sequenced input: PBMCs or T cells enriched from blood (not recorded which). These receptors came from a man aged 40-55 years who had recovered from COVID-19.

The rearrangement uses TRBV9 and TRBJ2-1; the D gene is possibly TRBD2 (5 bases). Germline CDR1 and CDR2: SGDLS and YYNGEE. CDR3 length: 17 residues. V was shortened by 4 bases and J by 6 bases, with 23 bases between the two germline ends. The CDR3 DNA follows: TGTGCCAGCAGCCACCCTGTCGGGGAAAGACGGGGCAATGAGCAGTTCTTC. This encodes CASSHPVGERRGNEQFF. Based on the CDR3 plus reference TRBV9 and TRBJ2-1, the full variable domain is DSGVTQTPKHLITATGQRVTLRCSPRSGDLSVYWYQQSLDQGLQFLIQYYNGEERAKGNILERFSAQQFPDLHSELNLSSLELGDSALYFCASSHPVGERRGNEQFFGPGTRLTVL.

Concerning this clone itself: A junction boundary mismatches the germline segment, possibly from a read error. V gene TRBV2 combines with J gene TRBJ1-2, with 9 bases aligning to TRBD1. The length of the CDR3 is 17 residues. In germline, CDR1 is SNHLY, CDR2 FYNNEI. CDR3 nucleotides: TGTGCCAGCAGTGAATTCCTCCGGGTGTCGGACAGGGGTGTCGAAGCCTTC. It specifies CASSEFLRVSDRGVEAF.

This clone was detected a few times. The chain links TRBV10-3 to TRBJ1-1; D is possibly TRBD1 (5 bases). CDR1 is ENHRY and CDR2 is SYGVKD in the germline V gene. The CDR3 extends over 13 amino acids. V was clipped by 10 bases and J by 3 bases, with 15 bases between them. This CDR3 is CATRPDRDTEAFF. Written as DNA, the CDR3 is TGTGCCACCCGACCTGACAGAGACACTGAAGCTTTCTTT.

The chain carries TRBV5-1 and TRBJ2-2; maybe TRBD2 (6 bases). The CDR3 is 14 amino acids. Germline V lookup: CDR1 SGHRS, CDR2 YFSETQ. The V end lost 6 bases, the J end lost 1 base, and 10 bases lay between the germline ends. The CDR3 DNA reads TGCGCCAGCACCGGGGGACTGAACACCGGGGAGCTGTTTTTT. The encoded protein is CASTGGLNTGELFF.

This chain links TRBV27 with TRBJ1-1; D may be TRBD1 (6 bases). Trimming left V 4 bases short and J 5 bases short, with 20 bases between. This CDR3 is 16 amino acids long. Germline CDR1 MNHEY, CDR2 SMNVEV (reference sequence). CDR3 region: CASSSRAPRGGTEAFF. The DNA of the CDR3 is TGTGCCAGCAGTTCCCGGGCACCCCGAGGGGGAACTGAAGCTTTCTTT.

This clone was seen only once. V gene TRBV28 combines with J gene TRBJ2-2; 10 bases align to TRBD1. This CDR3 comprises 16 residues. J gave up 5 bases and V 3 bases, and 6 bases lay outside the gene matches. Germline CDR1 MDHEN, CDR2 SYDVKM. CDR3 protein: CASSLGDRGWTGELFF. DNA for the CDR3: TGTGCCAGCAGTTTGGGGGACAGGGGATGGACCGGGGAGCTGTTTTTT. The entire variable domain, with the rest obtained from reference TRBV28 and TRBJ2-2, is as follows: DVKVTQSSRYLVKRTGEKVFLECVQDMDHENMFWYRQDPGLGLRLIYFSYDVKMKEKGDIPEGYSVSREKKERFSLILESASTNQTSMYLCASSLGDRGWTGELFFGEGSRLTVL.

This chain joins TRBV20-1 and TRBJ2-2, with D uncertain. The CDR3 runs 13 residues. CDR1 and CDR2 (germline): DFQATT, SNEGSKA (reference sequence). V lost 3 bases, J lost 4 bases, and 9 bases lay in between. The CDR3 DNA follows: TGCAGTGCTAGTCGCCGCGGCACCGGGGAGCTGTTTTTT. Its protein is CSASRRGTGELFF.

This clone was seen a handful of times. This chain uses TRBV27 with TRBJ1-1; no firm D call. This CDR3 spans 14 amino acids. The germline gives CDR1 MNHEY, CDR2 SMNVEV (reference sequence). The V end was cut by 3 bases, the J end by 0 bases, with 8 bases between. CDR3: CASSLNGMNTEAFF. CDR3 in DNA: TGTGCCAGCAGTTTGAACGGGATGAACACTGAAGCTTTCTTT.

This clone was detected once. The chain employs TRBV21-1 and TRBJ1-2. TRBV21-1 is a known pseudogene. CDR3 length equals 13 residues. CDR3 bases: TGTGCCAGCAGCAAAGCCCGTCCCTATGGCTACACCTTC. It is translated as CASSKARPYGYTF.

The chain has TRBV20-1 and TRBJ1-2; D might be TRBD1 (5 bases). CDR1 is DFQATT and CDR2 is SNEGSKA in the germline V gene (reference sequence). Between the trimmed V and J ends, which lost 3 bases and 5 bases, there was a span of 22 bases. CDR3 length: 16 amino acids. CDR3 nucleotides: TGCAGTGCTAGTTCCACCTCGGGAGGGTGGGGGTATGGCTACACCTTC. Encoded protein: CSASSTSGGWGYGYTF.

The rearrangement joins TRBV4-3 to TRBJ2-2, with 12 bases that match TRBD2. The CDR3 runs 17 residues. After removal of 0 bases from V and 4 bases from J, the junction contained 3 bases not matched to a gene. Germline lookup yields CDR1 LGHNA and CDR2 YSLEER. CDR3 region: CASSQEASGGVTGELFF. The CDR3 DNA sequence: TGCGCCAGCAGCCAAGAGGCTAGCGGGGGGGTCACCGGGGAGCTGTTTTTT.

The rearrangement uses TRBV2 and TRBJ1-4; weak D call: TRBD1 (5 bases). The V gene's germline CDR1 is SNHLY and CDR2 FYNNEI. This CDR3 has 13 residues. Trimming cost V 9 bases and J 7 bases, with 15 bases left between them. The CDR3 loop is CASMGRLIEKLFF. DNA for the CDR3: TGTGCCAGTATGGGGCGTCTAATTGAAAAACTGTTTTTT.

This clone was counted a single time. This sequence joins TRBV7-8 and TRBJ1-2; 9 positions agree with TRBD1. J was trimmed by 4 bases and V by 2 bases; bases with no gene match: 11. Germline V gives CDR1 SGHVS, CDR2 FQNEAQ. This CDR3 spans 17 amino acids. The CDR3 nucleotides are TGTGCCAGCAGCTTAATTGGGACAGGGTCGTCGGGCTATGGCTACACCTTC. It codes for CASSLIGTGSSGYGYTF.

CDR3 DNA: TGTGCCAGCAGCATTAATAGCGGGGGGCTTACCGGGGAGCTGTTTTTT. As protein: CASSINSGGLTGELFF. The chain couples TRBV7-2 to TRBJ2-2; TRBD2 aligns across 10 bases. This CDR3 has 16 residues. Germline V gene lookup returns CDR1 SGHTA and CDR2 FQGNSA. V dropped 5 bases and J dropped 5; count of bases not matched to a gene: 8. Filled out from reference TRBV7-2 and TRBJ2-2, the complete variable domain reads GAGVSQSPSNKVTEKGKDVELRCDPISGHTALYWYRQSLGQGLEFLIYFQGNSAPDKSGLPSDRFSAERTGGSVSTLTIQRTQQEDSAVYLCASSINSGGLTGELFFGEGSRLTVL.

The V gene is TRBV4-2, the J gene TRBJ2-7, with a tentative D call TRBD2 (5 bases). V gave up 4 bases and J gave up 2 bases, with 24 bases separating them. This CDR3 region has 18 residues. CDR1 LGHNA and CDR2 YNFKEQ come from the germline V gene. The DNA for the CDR3 is TGTGCCAGCAGCCGTCGAAAATCCGAGCGGTCCCTTCCCTACGAGCAGTACTTC. The encoded protein is CASSRRKSERSLPYEQYF.

The chain combines TRBV5-1 with TRBJ1-5; D is possibly TRBD1 (5 bases). The length of the CDR3 is 15 residues. The germline CDR1 and CDR2 sequences are SGHRS and YFSETQ. Trimming cost V 0 bases and J 4 bases, with 11 bases left between them. The CDR3 nucleotides are TGCGCCAGCAGCTTGGATGGGGGGGTTAATCAGCCCCAGCATTTT. It encodes CASSLDGGVNQPQHF.

V gene TRBV19 combines with J gene TRBJ1-2; TRBD1 agrees at 8 bases. This CDR3 spans 15 amino acids. The V gene end was trimmed by 6 bases and the J gene end by 4 bases; junction bases not matched to a gene: 10. CDR1 and CDR2 from the germline V gene are LNHDA and SQIVND (reference sequence). For the CDR3, the DNA is TGTGCCAGTAGACCAAATCAGGGACAGGTCTATGGCTACACCTTC. Translation gives CASRPNQGQVYGYTF.